This T cell receptor (beta chain) was sequenced in a study of blood T cell repertoires in COVID-19 (dated by TCRdb to 2019 to 2021). A note on the overall study: Collaborator samples came from the United States, Italy and Spain and covered acute and convalescent phases of COVID-19. The material from the prospective study consisted of cDNA or gDNA derived from T cells, B-cell-depleted T cells, or PBMCs. Subjects who had been exposed to COVID-19, were actively infected with it, or had recovered from it provided the deeply sampled blood TCRbeta repertoires that made up the dataset. The repertoires were made available in a free public database intended to serve as a resource for research on the immune response to SARS-CoV-2. The samples were drawn from two sources: the first 160 participants of the ongoing ImmuneRACE study, and some 1,300 subjects contributed by 6 global collaborators. A de-identified subject ID, COVID-19 status, age in years and sex were almost always included in the sample metadata. Where available, HLA class I and class II types were obtained from metadata supplied by the sample provider rather than from assay-based typing.

Each collaborating institution followed its own protocols to collect whole blood in K2EDTA tubes. For TCRbeta analysis, collaborators shipped samples in one of three forms: frozen whole blood, isolated PBMCs, or DNA extracted from either of those sample types. From the cysteine up to the phenylalanine, the CDR3 has a length of 13 residues. Only the CDR3 portion is preserved as DNA: 39 bases, with reading frame beginning at the first base. The V and J ends are trimmed by 8 bases and 10 bases, leaving 18 bases between them. The germline V gene specifies SNHLY as CDR1 and FYNNEI as CDR2. Of note for this clone: Its binding antigen is unknown. No per-base quality is available; no much larger clone lies one base away.

The immunoSEQ Assay, a bias-controlled multiplex PCR, was used to amplify TCRbeta CDR3 regions from genomic DNA. Processing in the source paper ran as follows. Nucleated cell counts per sample were estimated from amplification of reference gene primers within the assay. Sequence reads were collapsed and filtered to measure the absolute abundance of every unique TCRbeta CDR3 rearrangement. For each sample, productive Simpson clonality was calculated as the square root of Simpson's diversity index over productive rearrangements. Not all clones reach the TCRdb copy of this immuneACCESS table, which keeps in-frame sequences only. Checked studies attribute under half of the gap to unresolved V genes and leave the rest unexplained. The V and J calls and clone size were taken over from that table, and D and trimming were inferred from the DNA. For this sample the table gives roughly 52,000 clones, of which roughly 90% were detected only once. More than 8% of the sample comes from the top ten.

Points the paper makes about the study in general: How much clinical and demographic metadata was included differed by source and by participant, and the metadata was provided uncurated.

Sequenced sample: peripheral blood. The receptor was derived from a man between 60 and 70 years old with active COVID-19. The chain uses TRBV2 and TRBJ1-5, with a weak D call of TRBD1 (6 bases match). The nucleotide sequence is given as TGTGCCAGCCGGGACAATTCCATCTCTCCCCAGCATTTT. It is translated as CASRDNSISPQHF. Joined to the reference TRBV2 and TRBJ1-5 proteins, this CDR3 gives the full variable domain: EPEVTQTPSHQVTQMGQEVILRCVPISNHLYFYWYRQILGQKVEFLVSFYNNEISEKSEIFDDQFSVERPDGSNFTLKIRSTKLEDSAMYFCASRDNSISPQHFGDGTRLSIL.